This T cell receptor beta chain derives from a study of T cells in Graves' hyperthyroidism and ophthalmopathy. Findings of the study overall: The model anticipated ophthalmopathy a median around six months pre-onset.

Trimming cost V 6 bases and J 2 bases; bases outside gene matches: 6. The CDR3 has 16 residues. Germline CDR1 SGHAT, CDR2 FQNNGV. Amplification of TCR beta CDR3 regions used RNA as the template. The HTBI set primed first-round TCR CDR3 RT-PCR. TCRdb re-derived calls from the multiplex PCR reads in MiXCR, one entry per CDR3 protein. This table has under 130,000 distinct CDR3 sequences, over 45% appearing once. If no ophthalmopathy progression occurred within 18 months, Graves' hyperthyroidism was stable. Clinicians diagnosed patients from clinical symptoms, serum thyroxine and TRAb, thyroid ultrasound and orbital computed tomography. Remarks on this clonotype: Its antigen is not identified.

The sequenced material came from blood. This TCR was recovered from a man aged 40-49 years with Graves' hyperthyroidism. The rearrangement joins TRBV11-2 to TRBJ2-2, with 10 positions matching TRBD2. CDR3 amino acids: CASSSTSGFNTGELFF. The CDR3, as DNA: TGTGCCAGCAGTTCGACTAGCGGGTTTAACACCGGGGAGCTGTTTTTT.